The sequence of this T cell receptor (beta chain) was determined in a study of OX40 agonist ivuxolimab in advanced cancers. Study-wide results and limits: CD4+ and CD8+ blood T cells expanded clonally by week 6 at 0.1 to 3.0 mg/kg.

The germline CDR1 and CDR2 sequences are SNHLY and FYNNEI. After removal of 6 bases from V and 1 base from J, the junction contained 3 bases not matched to a gene. The CDR3 has 13 residues. Here immunoSEQ multiplex PCR was the method, and the copy in TCRdb shows in-frame clones only, minus some. The table includes about 76,000 clones, around nine tenths detected once. Notes on this clone: The antigen remains unidentified.

The chain employs TRBV2 and TRBJ2-7; 7 bases match TRBD1. Sequenced material: CD4+ or CD8+ T cells sorted from blood, taken in a trial of the OX40 agonist ivuxolimab. This TCR was sampled from an adult with an advanced solid tumor such as melanoma, head and neck, liver or kidney cancer. Written as DNA, the CDR3 is TGTGCCAGCAGCCCGGGACAGTCCTACGAGCAGTACTTC. Protein: CASSPGQSYEQYF.